The 15 T cell receptor beta chains reported below all come from one sample, sequenced in a study of blood T cells in healthy people across ages. It was with a sample-barcoded 5' primer and a J-beta primer mix that a second PCR of about 6 to 11 cycles was run. TCRdb reprocessed the 5' RACE reads with MiXCR, giving one entry per CDR3 protein. The table lists roughly 800,000 distinct CDR3 sequences, 58% of them singletons. Specimen: blood. The source of these receptors is a man younger than 40 in good health.

The V call is TRBV20-1, the J call TRBJ1-4; D gene unclear. Germline values: CDR1 DFQATT, CDR2 SNEGSKA (reference sequence). The CDR3 runs to 15 residues. Between the trimmed V and J ends, which lost 4 bases and 0 bases, there was a span of 12 bases. The CDR3 region has the DNA TGCAGTGCTAAACCGACGGATCCAACTAATGAAAAACTGTTTTTT. This translates into CSAKPTDPTNEKLFF.

The rearrangement joins TRBV12-3 or TRBV12-4 to TRBJ2-3; 10 nucleotides agree with TRBD2. This CDR3 has 19 amino acids. The V and J ends lost 3 bases and 0 bases, in that order; junction bases with no gene match: 12. The CDR3 region is CASSFQSVASGGSTDTQYF. Here the CDR3 DNA reads TGTGCCAGCAGTTTTCAAAGCGTGGCTAGCGGGGGTAGCACAGATACGCAGTATTTT.

This clonotype has a handful of counts. V and J are TRBV28 and TRBJ2-5; D is undetermined. CDR1 MDHEN and CDR2 SYDVKM come from the germline V gene. The CDR3 is 13 residues long. Trimming took 3 bases from V and 3 from J, leaving 8 bases between them. The CDR3 sequence: CASSLWSEETQYF. The CDR3 DNA sequence: TGTGCCAGCAGTTTGTGGTCGGAAGAGACCCAGTACTTC.

This chain joins TRBV6-5 and TRBJ1-1, with 7 positions matching TRBD1. Germline trimming cut 8 bases from V and 4 bases from J; bases unmatched to any gene: 10. The V gene's germline CDR1 is MNHEY and CDR2 SVGAGI. The CDR3 sequence is 14 residues long. CDR3 nucleotides: TGTGCCAGCCGAAATACAGGGGAAGGCACTGAAGCTTTCTTT. Protein: CASRNTGEGTEAFF.

The chain employs TRBV24-1 and TRBJ2-7; D uncertain. V was shortened by 4 bases and J by 2 bases, with 2 bases between the two germline ends. Germline V CDR1 and CDR2: KGHDR, SFDVKD. The CDR3 is made up of 11 amino acids. The DNA of the CDR3 is TGTGCCACCAGTGACGCCTACGAGCAGTACTTC. It yields the protein CATSDAYEQYF.

V is TRBV6-6 and J is TRBJ2-4; no clear D gene. This CDR3 is 16 amino acids long. Germline V gene sequence: CDR1 MNHNY, CDR2 SVGAGI (reference sequence). V was pared by 2 bases and J by 0 bases, with 11 bases between. Here the CDR3 reads CASSYDQTEAKNIQYF. CDR3 nucleotides: TGTGCCAGCAGTTACGACCAGACCGAAGCCAAAAACATTCAGTACTTC.

The chain links TRBV27 to TRBJ2-1; 7 positions match TRBD1. V lost 2 bases and J lost 7; bases outside the gene matches: 14. Germline-derived CDR1 and CDR2 are MNHEY and SMNVEV (reference sequence). This CDR3 has 17 residues. The CDR3 region is CASSLTGVRGPRNEQFF. The CDR3 nucleotides are TGTGCCAGCAGTTTAACAGGGGTCCGGGGTCCGCGGAATGAGCAGTTCTTC.

The chain couples TRBV20-1 to TRBJ2-1; 9 bases agree with TRBD2. Trimming took 4 bases from V and 6 from J; bases not matched to a gene: 4. The CDR3 runs 13 residues. From germline, CDR1 is DFQATT and CDR2 SNEGSKA (reference sequence). For the CDR3, the DNA is TGCAGTGCTATTAGCGGGAGAGGCAATGAGCAGTTCTTC. It codes for CSAISGRGNEQFF.

A remark on this clonotype: Sequence at one end of the junction differs from germline and may be a read error. CDR3 in DNA: TGTGCCGGCAGCTTCCGGGGTTTGTTCATCTACGAGCAGTACTTC. This sequence encodes CAGSFRGLFIYEQYF. This chain joins TRBV7-2 and TRBJ2-7, with D perhaps TRBD2 (5 bases). Germline values: CDR1 SGHTA, CDR2 FQGNSA. The CDR3 loop spans 15 amino acids.

The gene calls are TRBV7-9 and TRBJ1-2, with D possibly being TRBD1 (6 bases). The CDR3 runs 15 residues. The germline CDR1 and CDR2 sequences are SEHNR and FQNEAQ (reference sequence). V dropped 1 base and J dropped 4 bases, with 13 bases sitting between them. For the CDR3, the DNA is TGTGCCAGCAGCTTAGGACCAGGAGGGGGCTATGGCTACACCTTC. Residues: CASSLGPGGGYGYTF. Complete variable domain (other parts from reference TRBV7-9 and TRBJ1-2): DTGVSQNPRHKITKRGQNVTFRCDPISEHNRLYWYRQTLGQGPEFLTYFQNEAQLEKSRLLSDRFSAERPKGSFSTLEIQRTEQGDSAMYLCASSLGPGGGYGYTFGSGTRLTVV.

This clonotype was counted a few times. The chain combines TRBV4-2 with TRBJ2-5, with TRBD2 as a possible D gene (5 bases). The CDR3 has 14 residues. The V and J ends lost 0 bases and 11 bases respectively, with 16 bases between them. CDR1 and CDR2 from the germline V gene are LGHNA and YNFKEQ. The CDR3 nucleotides read TGTGCCAGCAGCCAAGAACCGGAAGCAAGGGAGCAGTACTTC. Residues: CASSQEPEAREQYF.

The chain uses TRBV29-1 and TRBJ1-1; D call uncertain. Trimming left V 3 bases short and J 10 bases short, with 15 bases between. Per the germline V gene, CDR1 is SQVTM and CDR2 is ANQGSEA. This CDR3 region has 12 residues. The CDR3 protein is CSVDDGLSVAFF. The DNA of the CDR3 is TGCAGCGTTGACGACGGGCTGTCGGTAGCTTTCTTT.

V and J are TRBV3-1 and TRBJ2-1; D is unresolved. CDR3 length: 12 residues. The germline V gene encodes CDR1 LGHDT and CDR2 YNNKEL (reference sequence). Trimming cost V 0 bases and J 10 bases, with 7 bases left between them. CDR3 region: CASSQDRLEQFF. As DNA, the CDR3 is TGTGCCAGCAGCCAAGATCGTTTGGAGCAGTTCTTC.

In this sample, this clonotype turned up a few times. The chain joins TRBV25-1 to TRBJ2-1; 15 nucleotides match TRBD2. This CDR3 has 19 amino acids. Germline lookup yields CDR1 MGHDK and CDR2 SYGVNS. J lost 8 bases, V lost 1 base, and 12 bases had no gene match. The DNA for the CDR3 is TGTGCCAGCAGTGAATTTGGGCCCCTGGGACTAGCGGGAGGAGATGAGCAGTTCTTC. This codes for CASSEFGPLGLAGGDEQFF.

This chain joins TRBV7-9 and TRBJ2-3; D is perhaps TRBD2 (5 bases). This CDR3 has 12 amino acids. Germline V lookup: CDR1 SEHNR, CDR2 FQNEAQ (reference sequence). Trimming cost V 7 bases and J 5 bases, with 10 bases left between them. This CDR3 reads CASTATIDTQYF. In DNA form, the CDR3 reads TGTGCCAGCACCGCGACTATAGATACGCAGTATTTT.